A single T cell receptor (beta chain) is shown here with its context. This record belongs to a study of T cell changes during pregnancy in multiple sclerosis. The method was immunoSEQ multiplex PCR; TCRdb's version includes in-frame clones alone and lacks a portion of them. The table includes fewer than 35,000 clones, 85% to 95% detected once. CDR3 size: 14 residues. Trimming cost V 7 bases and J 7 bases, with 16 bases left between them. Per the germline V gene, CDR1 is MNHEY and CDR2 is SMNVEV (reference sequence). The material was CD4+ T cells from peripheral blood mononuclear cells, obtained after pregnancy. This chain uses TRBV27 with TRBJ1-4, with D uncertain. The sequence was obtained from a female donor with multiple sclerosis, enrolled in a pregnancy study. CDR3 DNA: TGTGCCAGCAAGGGCGGGAACCCTACTGAAAAACTGTTTTTT. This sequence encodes CASKGGNPTEKLFF.